This TCR beta chain was recorded in a study of blood T cell repertoires in COVID-19. Study-level information: COVID-19 samples from acute and convalescent phases originated in the United States, Italy and Spain.

Enrollment of patients from Seattle took place during active infection, with longitudinal follow-up. Original processing notes: It was from reference gene primer amplification that nucleated cell counts were estimated. Using immunoSEQ multiplex PCR, the repertoire was profiled, and TCRdb retains in-frame clones only, with some absent. Clone size and the V and J calls come from that table; the DNA yielded D and trimming. Among around 150,000 clones listed, around 89% were seen once. V was pared by 6 bases and J by 1 base, with 13 bases between. This CDR3 is 16 amino acids long. Germline values: CDR1 MNHEY, CDR2 SMNVEV (reference sequence).

This sequence joins TRBV27 and TRBJ1-6; TRBD1 is a possible D gene (5 bases). The specimen was peripheral blood. The TCR originated in a human donor with COVID-19, enrolled during active disease. The donor label of this sample is uncertain. The CDR3 spells CASRRTLRSYNSPLHF. The CDR3 DNA is TGTGCCAGCAGGCGGACACTCAGGTCCTATAATTCACCCCTCCACTTT.